This TCR beta chain was sequenced in a study of OX40 agonist ivuxolimab in advanced cancers. Looking at the study overall: The costimulatory receptor OX40 (CD134) was targeted by ivuxolimab, a fully human IgG2 agonistic monoclonal antibody. Intravenous ivuxolimab was administered to patients every 2 weeks at six dose levels: 0.01, 0.1, 0.3, 1.5, 3 and 10 mg/kg. Among the roughly 50 dose-escalation patients, about 19 had hepatocellular carcinoma, 15 or so melanoma, 9 renal cell carcinoma and 9 head and neck cancer. In the dose-escalation cohort, around four fifths of patients were male, and the mean age was roughly 60 years, with a range of 23 to 79. Prior anti-PD-1, anti-PD-L1 or anti-CTLA-4 therapy was permitted, and about two fifths of dose-escalation patients had received checkpoint inhibitors. Partial responses occurred in three dose-escalation patients, of whom one had hepatocellular carcinoma and two had cutaneous melanoma. The point of sequencing TCRbeta in the periphery was to test whether ivuxolimab changed TCR sequence diversity and drove clonal T-cell expansion. The paper covers the monotherapy dose-escalation part of the phase I ivuxolimab trial, which included N ≈ 50 patients.

Summary of the overall study and its limitations: After ivuxolimab, more expanded clones were found on average in CD8+ T cells than in CD4+ T cells. Low levels of normalized T-cell clonal expansion were also seen in some nonresponding patients. At doses from 0.1 to 3.0 mg/kg, clonal expansion was seen in both CD4+ and CD8+ blood T cells between baseline and week 6. Antigen specificity was not determined for the clonally expanded peripheral T cells. In the 0.1-3.0 mg/kg groups, partial responders were among the patients with the lowest normalized peripheral clonal expansion, particularly in CD8+ T cells.

Genomic DNA was isolated from the sorted cells so that the TCRbeta CDR3 region could be sequenced. The immunoSEQ Assay was used for sequencing of TCRbeta CDR3 regions. Here the immuneACCESS table is served through TCRdb, limited to in-frame sequences with V and J called. Missing clones are a known gap in these copies; in checked studies unresolved V genes cover under half, and the rest lacks a known reason. Here the sample has some 45,000 clones; 75% to 90% occur a single time. Of the sample, 0.35% to 0.45% falls within the top ten clones. About this clone: The clone's antigen remains unknown. No base-level quality is on record; no much larger clone is a single base apart.

The trial excluded patients who had a history of autoimmune disease or who were on systemic immunosuppression. Peripheral blood for TCR sequencing was collected from all dose cohorts at baseline, on cycle 4 day 1, and on cycle 7 day 1. Samples were obtained from an open-label, multicenter, first-in-human phase I dose-escalation trial of ivuxolimab. Adults with locally advanced or metastatic melanoma, renal cell carcinoma, hepatocellular carcinoma or head and neck squamous cell carcinoma were enrolled in the trial. Before TCR sequencing, CD4+ T cells and CD8+ T cells from peripheral blood were sorted into separate populations. This sample comprised CD4+ or CD8+ T cells sorted from blood, obtained in a trial of the OX40 agonist ivuxolimab. The sequence was collected from an adult with an advanced solid tumor such as melanoma, head and neck, liver or kidney cancer.

Here the CDR3 is given as CASSLVAERSGNTIYF. The DNA sequence is as follows: TGTGCCAGCAGCTTAGTAGCCGAACGCTCTGGAAACACCATATATTTT. The V and J segments used are TRBV7-6 and TRBJ1-3; the D gene lacks a confident call. The CDR3, cysteine through phenylalanine, is 16 amino acids long. Just the 48-base CDR3 DNA is kept, in frame starting at base 1. Trimming at the junction amounts to 1 base on V and 0 bases on J, and the germline ends lie 10 bases apart. CDR1 SGHVS and CDR2 FNYEAQ are derived from the germline V gene. Supplemented by the reference TRBV7-6 and TRBJ1-3 proteins around the CDR3, the complete variable domain is GAGVSQSPRYKVTKRGQDVALRCDPISGHVSLYWYRQALGQGPEFLTYFNYEAQQDKSGLPNDRFSAERPEGSISTLTIQRTEQRDSAMYRCASSLVAERSGNTIYFGEGSWLTVV.